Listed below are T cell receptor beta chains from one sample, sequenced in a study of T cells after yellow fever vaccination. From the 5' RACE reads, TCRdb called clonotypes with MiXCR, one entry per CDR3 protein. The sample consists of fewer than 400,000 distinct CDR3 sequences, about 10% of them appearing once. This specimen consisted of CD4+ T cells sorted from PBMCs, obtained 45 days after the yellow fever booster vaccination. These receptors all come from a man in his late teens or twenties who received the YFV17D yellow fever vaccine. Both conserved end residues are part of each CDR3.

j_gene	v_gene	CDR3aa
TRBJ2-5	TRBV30	CAWSVLAWETQYF
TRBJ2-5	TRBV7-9	CASSLGSAQETQYF
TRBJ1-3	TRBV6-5	CASSPGLSRGNTIYF
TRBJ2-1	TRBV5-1	CASSLVPGQYNEQFF
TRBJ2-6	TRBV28	CAIEGGSGANVLTF
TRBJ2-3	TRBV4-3	CASSQTIVSDTQYF
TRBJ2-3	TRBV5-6	CASSWGSSTDTQYF
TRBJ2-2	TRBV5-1	CASSLGSRARNTGELFF
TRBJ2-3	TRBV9	CASSVGTSGYTDTQYF
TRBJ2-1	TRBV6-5	CASSYSAGEEQFF
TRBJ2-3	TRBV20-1	CSASATDLGDTQYF
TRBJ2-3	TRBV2	CASRPAGSYDTQYF
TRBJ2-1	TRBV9	CASSSSSATEQFF
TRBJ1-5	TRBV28	CASSSPNQPQHF
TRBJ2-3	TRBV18	CASSRRTSGTTDTQYF
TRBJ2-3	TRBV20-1	CSATSGGPTDTQYF
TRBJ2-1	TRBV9	CASSVAGQGVYNEQFF
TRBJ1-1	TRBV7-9	CASSFDNTEAFF
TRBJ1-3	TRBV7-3	CASSLGAASRNTIYF
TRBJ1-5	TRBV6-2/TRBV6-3	CASSYRPGDNQPQHF
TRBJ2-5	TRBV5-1	CASSLFRVETQYF
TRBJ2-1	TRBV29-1	CSVGFWGGARYEQFF
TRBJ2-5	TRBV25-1	CASVGRGTQYF
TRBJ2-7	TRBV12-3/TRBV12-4	CASSLLAGQNEQYF
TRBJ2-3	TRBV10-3	CAISVGSDTQYF
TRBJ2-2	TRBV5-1	CASSLGQGKAGELFF
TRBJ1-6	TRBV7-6	CASSLAGGQGDSNSPLHF
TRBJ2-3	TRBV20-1	CSARDLSDTQYF
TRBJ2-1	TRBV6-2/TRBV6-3	CASRHPGGAGNEQFF
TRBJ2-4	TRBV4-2	CASSPSTGGRQNIQYF
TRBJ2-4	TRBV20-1	CSARPLAGGPNIQYF
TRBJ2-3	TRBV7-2	CASSLVAARGTDTQYF
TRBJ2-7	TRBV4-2	CASRRTEKVSYEQYF
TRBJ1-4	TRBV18	CASSSRGINEKLFF
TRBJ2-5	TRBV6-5	CASSYGGAWGGETQYF
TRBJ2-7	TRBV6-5	CASRRAGEVYEQYF